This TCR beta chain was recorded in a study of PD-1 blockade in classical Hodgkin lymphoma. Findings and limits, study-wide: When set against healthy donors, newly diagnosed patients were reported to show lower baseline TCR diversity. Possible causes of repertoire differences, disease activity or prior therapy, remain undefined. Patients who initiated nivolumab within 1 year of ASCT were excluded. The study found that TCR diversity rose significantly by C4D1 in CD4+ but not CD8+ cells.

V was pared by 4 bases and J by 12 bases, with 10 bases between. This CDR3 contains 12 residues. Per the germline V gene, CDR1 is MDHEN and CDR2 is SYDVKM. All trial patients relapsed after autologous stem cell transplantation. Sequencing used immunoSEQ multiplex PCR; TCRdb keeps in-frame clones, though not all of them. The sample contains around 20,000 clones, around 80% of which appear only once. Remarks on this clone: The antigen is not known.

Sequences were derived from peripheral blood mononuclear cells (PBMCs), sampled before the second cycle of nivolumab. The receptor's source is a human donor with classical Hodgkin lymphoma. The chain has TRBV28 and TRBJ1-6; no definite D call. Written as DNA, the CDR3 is TGTGCCAGCAGTTCTCCGTCGGGACCCCTCCACTTT. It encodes CASSSPSGPLHF. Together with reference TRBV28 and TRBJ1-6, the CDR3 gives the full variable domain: DVKVTQSSRYLVKRTGEKVFLECVQDMDHENMFWYRQDPGLGLRLIYFSYDVKMKEKGDIPEGYSVSREKKERFSLILESASTNQTSMYLCASSSPSGPLHFGNGTRLTVT.